The T cell receptor beta chain described here comes from a study of T cells in Graves' hyperthyroidism and ophthalmopathy. Researchers barred patients who had uncontrolled infection, other autoimmune disease, pregnancy or lactation. Diagnosing involved the use of clinical symptoms, serum thyroxine and TRAb, thyroid ultrasound and orbital computed tomography. The PBMCs had their origin in approximately 10 ml of fresh peripheral blood. Germline CDR1 is SEHNR and CDR2 is FQNEAQ (reference sequence). V lost 3 bases to trimming and J lost 3 bases, with 11 bases between them. The CDR3 consists of 14 residues. Researchers amplified the TCR beta CDR3 regions from RNA transcripts. In the first-round RT-PCR of the TCR CDR3, the HTBI primer set was used. TCRdb passed the multiplex PCR reads through MiXCR, listing each CDR3 protein once. The sample lists 540,000 or so distinct CDR3 sequences, approximately 14% seen once, with roughly 7.3% in the top ten.

Study-wide results and caveats: Peripheral blood also featured most of the thyroid clonotypes expanded above 0.001.

This clonotype has just a few counts. Its antigen is as yet unknown. The sequenced sample was blood. The chain recombines TRBV7-9 with TRBJ2-5; D might be TRBD1 (6 bases). This TCR was sampled from a woman between 25 and 40 years old with Graves' hyperthyroidism. The CDR3 coding sequence is TGTGCCAGCAGCTTTCCCCCAGGGGAAGAGACCCAGTACTTC. Translation gives CASSFPPGEETQYF.